One sample yielded the 6 T cell receptor beta chains listed below, sequenced in a study of T cell repertoires in cytomegalovirus infection. TCRdb analysed the reads with MiXCR anew, one entry per CDR3 protein. Among about 470,000 distinct CDR3 sequences listed, more than 40% were seen once. These receptors' targets are unknown. The sequences come from cultured PBMCs, collected from culture after CMV antigen stimulation. These receptor sequences come from a human donor in good health (CMV status not recorded). Some clones in this sample may be carry-over from other donors' samples.

The chain links TRBV12-5 to TRBJ2-7; TRBD2 aligns across 7 bases. Trimming removed 6 bases from V and 0 bases from J; junction bases left unmatched: 5. Germline V gene sequence: CDR1 LGHNT, CDR2 FRNRAP. CDR3 size: 14 residues. CDR3 in DNA: TGTGCTAGTGGAGGACTAGTGGGCTCCTACGAGCAGTACTTC. Translation: CASGGLVGSYEQYF.

The chain links TRBV12-3 or TRBV12-4 to TRBJ2-4, with TRBD2 matching over 7 bases. CDR3 size: 12 residues. The J segment lost 12 bases and the V segment lost 1 base, leaving 3 bases of the junction unmatched. The CDR3 nucleotides are TGTGCCAGCAGTTTAGAGGCTAGCGGTCAGTACTTC. Translation gives CASSLEASGQYF.

CDR3 amino acids: CSAPGQGRANSYEQYF. The CDR3 DNA is TGCAGTGCGCCGGGACAGGGACGGGCGAACTCCTACGAGCAGTACTTC. The chain joins TRBV20-1 to TRBJ2-7, with 9 nucleotides matching TRBD1. Germline CDR1 DFQATT, CDR2 SNEGSKA (reference sequence). With V trimmed by 6 bases and J by 0 bases, 12 bases remained unmatched. This CDR3 spans 16 amino acids.

This clonotype was seen more than once but under ten times. This chain links TRBV5-4 with TRBJ2-1; 8 bases line up with TRBD2. Germline loops: CDR1 SGHNT, CDR2 YYREEE (reference sequence). Unmatched junction bases numbered 6, after V lost 5 bases and J lost 5 bases. The CDR3 loop spans 14 amino acids. The CDR3 DNA sequence: TGTGCCAGCAGTTGGACTAGCACCGACAATGAGCAGTTCTTC. As protein: CASSWTSTDNEQFF.

The chain recombines TRBV12-3 or TRBV12-4 with TRBJ1-3; D not certain. V shed 1 base and J shed 2 bases, with 12 bases lying between them. This CDR3 comprises 16 residues. The CDR3 here is CASSLGFGIPGNTIYF. CDR3 bases: TGTGCCAGCAGTTTAGGTTTCGGGATACCTGGAAACACCATATATTTT.

V and J are TRBV7-8 and TRBJ2-7; D may correspond to TRBD1 or TRBD2 (5 bases each). Trimming took off 2 bases at V and 1 base at J, with 12 bases between the two ends. Germline-derived CDR1 and CDR2 are SGHVS and FQNEAQ. This CDR3 has 15 amino acids. The CDR3 spells CASSLMGTLSYEQYF. The CDR3 region has the DNA TGTGCCAGCAGCTTAATGGGGACCTTGTCCTACGAGCAGTACTTC.